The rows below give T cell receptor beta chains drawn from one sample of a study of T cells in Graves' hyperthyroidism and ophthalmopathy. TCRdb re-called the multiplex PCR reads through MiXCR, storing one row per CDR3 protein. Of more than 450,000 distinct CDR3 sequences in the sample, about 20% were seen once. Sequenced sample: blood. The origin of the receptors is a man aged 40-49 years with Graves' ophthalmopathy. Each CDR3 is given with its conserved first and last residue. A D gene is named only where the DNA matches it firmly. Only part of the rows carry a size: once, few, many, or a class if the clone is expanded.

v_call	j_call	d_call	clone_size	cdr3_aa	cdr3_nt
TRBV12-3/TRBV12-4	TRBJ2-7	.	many	CASTQGGFGSYEQYF	TGTGCCAGCACCCAGGGAGGTTTCGGCTCCTACGAGCAGTACTTC
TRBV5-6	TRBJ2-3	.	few	CASSAGRRGTDTQYF	TGTGCCAGCAGCGCAGGCAGAAGGGGCACAGATACGCAGTATTTT
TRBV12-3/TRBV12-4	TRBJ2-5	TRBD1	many	CASSLGGQGIAQETQYF	TGTGCCAGCAGTTTAGGGGGACAGGGGATCGCCCAAGAGACCCAGTACTTC
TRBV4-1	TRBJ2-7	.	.	CASSQGPGEGNYEQYF	TGCGCCAGCAGCCAAGGGCCCGGGGAAGGGAACTACGAGCAGTACTTC
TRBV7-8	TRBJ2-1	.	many	CASSRLTGGDEQFF	TGTGCCAGCAGCCGTCTGACTGGGGGAGATGAGCAGTTCTTC
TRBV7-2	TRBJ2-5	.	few	CASSYKGPETQYF	TGTGCCAGCAGCTATAAGGGGCCTGAGACCCAGTACTTC
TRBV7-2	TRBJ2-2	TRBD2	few	CASSLGGGVETGELFF	TGTGCCAGCAGCTTAGGCGGGGGGGTGGAAACCGGGGAGCTGTTTTTT
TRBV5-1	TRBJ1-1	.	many	CASSPDVGTEAFF	TGCGCCAGCAGCCCGGATGTCGGGACTGAAGCTTTCTTT
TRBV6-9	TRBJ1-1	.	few	CASRYTGTPEAFF	TGTGCCAGCAGGTACACCGGGACACCTGAAGCTTTCTTT
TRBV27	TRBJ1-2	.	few	CAIAPGAGEGYTF	TGTGCCATCGCGCCGGGGGCAGGGGAGGGCTACACCTTC
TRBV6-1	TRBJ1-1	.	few	CASSRGGVQETEAFF	TGTGCCAGCAGCCGCGGTGGCGTACAGGAAACTGAAGCTTTCTTT
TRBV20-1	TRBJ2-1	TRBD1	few	CSARDLGDRAHEQFF	TGCAGTGCTAGAGATTTAGGGGACAGGGCCCATGAGCAGTTCTTC
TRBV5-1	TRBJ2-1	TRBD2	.	CASSLNSGSHEQFF	TGCGCCAGCAGCCTGAATAGCGGGAGCCATGAGCAGTTCTTC
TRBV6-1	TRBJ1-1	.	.	CASSSTYGDPGAFF	TGTGCCAGCAGTTCTACTTATGGGGACCCAGGAGCTTTCTTT
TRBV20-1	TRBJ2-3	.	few	CSARDAWRSSTDTQYF	TGCAGTGCTAGAGATGCCTGGCGGTCTAGCACAGATACGCAGTATTTT
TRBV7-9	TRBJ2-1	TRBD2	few	CASSYPGTSGKLGGDEQFF	TGTGCCAGCAGCTACCCTGGGACTAGCGGGAAGTTGGGCGGGGATGAGCAGTTCTTC
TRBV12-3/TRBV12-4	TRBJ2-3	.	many	CASSLGGWSSTDTQYF	TGTGCCAGCAGTTTAGGTGGCTGGTCTAGCACAGATACGCAGTATTTT
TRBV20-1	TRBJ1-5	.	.	CSARVYGKEVNQPQHF	TGCAGTGCTAGAGTCTACGGCAAAGAAGTCAATCAGCCCCAGCATTTT
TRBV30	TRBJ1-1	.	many	CAWGPTEAFF	TGTGCCTGGGGCCCGACTGAAGCTTTCTTT
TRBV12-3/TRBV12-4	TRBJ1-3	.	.	CASSLSAGHSGNTIYF	TGTGCCAGCAGTTTAAGCGCAGGACACTCTGGAAACACCATATATTTT
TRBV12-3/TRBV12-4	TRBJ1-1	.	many	CASSLRMNTEAFF	TGTGCCAGCAGTTTACGAATGAACACTGAAGCTTTCTTT
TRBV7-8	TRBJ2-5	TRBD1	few	CASSQPGQGQETQCF	TGTGCCAGCAGTCAACCGGGACAGGGGCAGGAGACCCAGTGCTTC
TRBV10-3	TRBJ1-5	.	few	CAIRGGASNQPQHF	TGTGCCATCAGAGGGGGGGCTAGCAATCAGCCCCAGCATTTT
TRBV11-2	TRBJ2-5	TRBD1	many	CASSWTGDREATQYF	TGTGCCAGCAGCTGGACAGGGGACAGAGAGGCGACCCAGTACTTC
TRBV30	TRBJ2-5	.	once	CAWSVGASGPPTTQYF	TGTGCCTGGAGTGTGGGGGCTAGCGGTCCCCCTACAACCCAGTACTTC
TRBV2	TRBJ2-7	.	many	CASTYGAGNEQYF	TGTGCCAGCACGTACGGGGCCGGCAACGAGCAGTACTTC
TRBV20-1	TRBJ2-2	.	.	CSARSTGGGELFF	TGCAGTGCTAGATCTACCGGCGGCGGGGAGCTGTTTTTT
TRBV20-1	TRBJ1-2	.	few	CSATPTGHTPYGYTF	TGCAGTGCTACTCCAACAGGGCATACTCCCTATGGCTACACCTTC
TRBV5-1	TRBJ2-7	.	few	CASSWGSGSCEQYF	TGCGCCAGCAGCTGGGGGTCGGGTAGCTGCGAGCAGTACTTC
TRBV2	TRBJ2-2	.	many	CASRFTSIDTGELFF	TGTGCCAGCAGATTCACTAGCATCGACACCGGGGAGCTGTTTTTT
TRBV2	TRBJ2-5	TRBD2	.	CASELADRETQYF	TGTGCCAGCGAGCTAGCGGATCGAGAGACCCAGTACTTC
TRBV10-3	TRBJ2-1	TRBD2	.	CAISELAGGPVSLREQFF	TGTGCCATCAGTGAGCTAGCGGGGGGGCCAGTATCTCTTCGTGAGCAGTTCTTC
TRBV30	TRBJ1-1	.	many	CAWNMGANTEAFF	TGTGCCTGGAACATGGGGGCCAACACTGAAGCTTTCTTT
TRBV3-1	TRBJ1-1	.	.	CASSLYRRGTEAFF	TGTGCCAGCAGCCTCTACCGGAGGGGCACTGAAGCTTTCTTT
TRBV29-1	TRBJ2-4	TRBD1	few	CSVTFPNDRVGKNIQYF	TGCAGCGTCACCTTTCCCAATGACAGGGTGGGCAAAAACATTCAGTACTTC
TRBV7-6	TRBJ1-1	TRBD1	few	CASSLLDRGTEAFF	TGTGCCAGCAGCTTACTCGACAGGGGGACTGAAGCTTTCTTT
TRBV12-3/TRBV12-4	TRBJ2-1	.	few	CASSLINSKYLDEQFF	TGTGCCAGCAGTTTGATAAATTCCAAGTATTTGGATGAGCAGTTCTTC
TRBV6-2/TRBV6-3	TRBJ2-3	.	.	CASSVLDTQYF	TGTGCCAGCAGTGTTCTAGATACGCAGTATTTT
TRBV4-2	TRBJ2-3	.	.	CASSITQGLSSTDTQYF	TGTGCCAGCAGCATAACACAGGGACTTTCTAGCACAGATACGCAGTATTTT
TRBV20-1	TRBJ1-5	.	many	CSASPQGRDQPQHF	TGCAGTGCTAGTCCTCAGGGTAGGGATCAGCCCCAGCATTTT
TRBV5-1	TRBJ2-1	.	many	CASSLSLADYNEQFF	TGCGCCAGCAGCTTGAGCTTAGCGGACTACAATGAGCAGTTCTTC
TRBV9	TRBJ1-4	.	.	CASSARPINEKLFF	TGTGCCAGCAGCGCAAGACCGATTAATGAAAAACTGTTTTTT
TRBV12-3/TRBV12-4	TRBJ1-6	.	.	CASSLARSSYNSPLHF	TGTGCCAGCAGTTTAGCCAGGAGCTCCTATAATTCACCCCTCCACTTT
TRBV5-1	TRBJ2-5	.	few	CASSLDRPYQETQYF	TGCGCCAGCAGCTTGGATCGGCCGTACCAAGAGACCCAGTACTTC
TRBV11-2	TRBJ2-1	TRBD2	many	CASSSGGGADEQFF	TGTGCCAGCAGCAGTGGCGGGGGGGCTGACGAGCAGTTCTTC
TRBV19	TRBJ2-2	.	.	CASSIVAGRGPGELFF	TGTGCCAGTAGTATAGTCGCAGGACGGGGTCCCGGGGAGCTGTTTTTT
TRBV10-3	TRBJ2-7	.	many	CAIRGQNEQYF	TGTGCCATCAGGGGGCAAAACGAGCAGTACTTC
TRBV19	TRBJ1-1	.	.	CASSPAGGATTEAFF	TGTGCCAGTAGCCCTGCGGGGGGCGCTACCACTGAAGCTTTCTTT
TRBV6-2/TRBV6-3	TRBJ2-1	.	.	CASSYVPGVYNEQFF	TGTGCCAGCAGTTACGTGCCGGGAGTCTACAATGAGCAGTTCTTC
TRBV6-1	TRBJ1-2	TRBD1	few	CAIKGQGRNGYTF	TGTGCCATAAAGGGACAGGGGCGGAATGGCTACACCTTC
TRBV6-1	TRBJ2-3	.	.	CASRGSHYTDTRYF	TGTGCCAGCAGGGGCAGCCACTACACAGATACGCGGTATTTT
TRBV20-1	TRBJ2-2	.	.	CSAGLPGNTGELFF	TGCAGTGCTGGCCTGCCAGGGAACACCGGGGAGCTGTTTTTT
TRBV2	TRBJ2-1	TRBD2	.	CASSIMGGNEQFF	TGTGCCAGCAGTATCATGGGGGGGAATGAGCAGTTCTTC